These 21 T cell receptor beta chains originate from one sample sequenced in a study of blood T cell repertoires in COVID-19. The data were produced by immunoSEQ multiplex PCR, yet TCRdb's version contains in-frame clones alone and is incomplete. The sample has tens of thousands of clones, roughly 91% seen once. The material sequenced was peripheral blood. These receptors were obtained from a woman aged 80 or older with acute or convalescent COVID-19.

The rearrangement uses TRBV4-1 and TRBJ2-1; TRBD1 agrees at 10 bases. V shed 1 base and J 7 bases; nucleotides not matched to a gene: 4. This CDR3 has 15 residues. Germline V gene lookup returns CDR1 MGHRA and CDR2 YSYEKL. CDR3 DNA sequence: TGCGCCAGCAGCCAAGGGACAGGGGGTCTAAATGAGCAGTTCTTC. Amino acids: CASSQGTGGLNEQFF.

The chain has TRBV19 and TRBJ1-5, with D unclear. The germline V and J ends were trimmed by 7 bases and 0 bases, with 4 bases remaining between them. The CDR3 length is 12 residues. Germline lookup yields CDR1 LNHDA and CDR2 SQIVND (reference sequence). CDR3 coding DNA: TGTGCCAGTACGGTTAGCAATCAGCCCCAGCATTTT. Its translation: CASTVSNQPQHF. Filled out from reference TRBV19 and TRBJ1-5, the complete variable domain reads DGGITQSPKYLFRKEGQNVTLSCEQNLNHDAMYWYRQDPGQGLRLIYYSQIVNDFQKGDIAEGYSVSREKKESFPLTVTSAQKNPTAFYLCASTVSNQPQHFGDGTRLSIL.

The chain joins TRBV18 to TRBJ1-1; the D gene is possibly TRBD1 (5 bases). The V gene's germline CDR1 is KGHSH and CDR2 LQKENI. This CDR3 comprises 14 residues. Trimming removed 3 bases at V and 1 base at J, with 9 bases between. The CDR3 protein is CASSPNDRNTEAFF. The CDR3 DNA reads TGTGCCAGCTCACCTAATGACAGGAACACTGAAGCTTTCTTT.

The chain is built from TRBV19 and TRBJ1-5; unclear D gene. CDR3 length equals 14 residues. From germline, CDR1 is LNHDA and CDR2 SQIVND (reference sequence). V was shortened by 6 bases and J by 2 bases, with 11 bases between the two germline ends. CDR3 DNA: TGTGCCAGTAGAGGAGCCACGGGCAATCAGCCCCAGCATTTT. It translates to CASRGATGNQPQHF.

This clone has only a few counts. The rearrangement joins TRBV7-2 to TRBJ1-2; D call uncertain. CDR1 is SGHTA, CDR2 FQGNSA, per germline. V lost 3 bases, J lost 8 bases, and 13 bases lay in between. The CDR3 is 13 amino acids. CDR3 in amino acids: CASSFRILYGYTF. CDR3 in DNA: TGTGCCAGCAGCTTCAGGATACTGTACGGCTACACCTTC. Filled out from reference TRBV7-2 and TRBJ1-2, the complete variable domain reads GAGVSQSPSNKVTEKGKDVELRCDPISGHTALYWYRQSLGQGLEFLIYFQGNSAPDKSGLPSDRFSAERTGGSVSTLTIQRTQQEDSAVYLCASSFRILYGYTFGSGTRLTVV.

The V and J genes are TRBV7-2 and TRBJ2-7; 10 bases fit TRBD1. Germline trimming cut 3 bases from V and 7 bases from J; bases unmatched to any gene: 15. The CDR3 runs to 17 residues. In germline, CDR1 is SGHTA, CDR2 FQGNSA. The CDR3 DNA follows: TGTGCCAGCAGCTTGGGTCTGCGGGACAGGGGACGTGGGGAGCAGTACTTC. Protein sequence: CASSLGLRDRGRGEQYF.

This sequence joins TRBV19 and TRBJ2-5, with D possibly matching TRBD2 (6 bases). This CDR3 region has 15 residues. V was clipped by 0 bases and J by 3 bases, with 11 bases between them. The germline CDR1 and CDR2 sequences are LNHDA and SQIVND (reference sequence). CDR3 sequence: CASSIEGGLEETQYF. Here the CDR3 DNA reads TGTGCCAGTAGTATAGAGGGGGGTTTGGAAGAGACCCAGTACTTC.

The chain couples TRBV2 to TRBJ2-7, with no clear D. CDR1 is SNHLY, CDR2 FYNNEI, per germline. This CDR3 has 16 residues. V shed 1 base and J shed 3 bases, with 16 bases lying between them. CDR3 sequence: CASSEGPFGRLYEQYF. Here the CDR3 DNA reads TGTGCCAGCAGTGAAGGTCCCTTCGGCAGACTCTACGAGCAGTACTTC.

The chain has TRBV3-1 (or the pseudogene TRBV3-2) and TRBJ2-7, with D maybe TRBD2 (6 bases). Deletions cut 4 bases from V and 6 bases from J, with 10 bases between. Germline V CDR1 and CDR2: LGHDT, YNNKEL (reference sequence). CDR3 length equals 12 residues. The CDR3 loop reads CASSLQEGEQYF. The DNA of the CDR3 is TGTGCCAGCAGCCTACAGGAGGGCGAGCAGTACTTC.

The chain uses TRBV19 and TRBJ2-1; 10 nucleotides align to TRBD1. CDR3 length equals 15 residues. The ends lost 6 bases at V and 4 bases at J; junction bases unmatched: 6. CDR1 is LNHDA and CDR2 is SQIVND in the germline V gene (reference sequence). The CDR3 bases are TGTGCCAGTAGCATCCCGGGACAGGGGTACAATGAGCAGTTCTTC. Protein sequence: CASSIPGQGYNEQFF.

The rearrangement joins TRBV7-2 to TRBJ1-2; TRBD1 is a possible D gene (5 bases). This CDR3 comprises 14 residues. Trimming pared 5 bases from V and 8 bases from J, leaving 18 bases between. Germline V gene sequence: CDR1 SGHTA, CDR2 FQGNSA. The CDR3 coding sequence is TGTGCCAGCAGCCCAAGGCAGACAGCGGGGGGCTACACCTTC. Protein product: CASSPRQTAGGYTF.

The chain links TRBV6-5 to TRBJ1-2; TRBD1 might be the D (5 bases). Trimming left V 9 bases short and J 0 bases short, with 11 bases between. In germline, CDR1 is MNHEY, CDR2 SVGAGI. The CDR3 contains 13 residues. CDR3 residues: CASGATANYGYTF. CDR3 coding DNA: TGTGCCAGTGGGGCCACAGCTAACTATGGCTACACCTTC.

In this sample, this clone turned up once. The V and J genes are TRBV7-2 and TRBJ2-3, with D hard to call. The CDR3 length is 14 residues. V was shortened by 5 bases and J by 6 bases, with 15 bases between the two germline ends. CDR1 and CDR2 (germline): SGHTA, FQGNSA. CDR3 sequence (DNA): TGTGCCAGCAGCCCCAACCGAGTGGGCGATACGCAGTATTTT. Translation: CASSPNRVGDTQYF.

J is TRBJ2-3 and V is TRBV19; 7 bases agree with TRBD1. The CDR3 covers 17 residues. V shed 6 bases, J shed 5 bases, and the junction held 17 bases outside the gene matches. Looked up from germline, CDR1 is LNHDA and CDR2 is SQIVND (reference sequence). This CDR3 is CASRDYIGGQGVDTQYF. The DNA of the CDR3 is TGTGCCAGTAGGGATTATATAGGGGGCCAGGGGGTAGATACGCAGTATTTT.

V usage is TRBV6-5 and J usage is TRBJ2-3, with 9 bases that match TRBD1. This CDR3 comprises 15 residues. The J segment lost 1 base and the V segment lost 5 bases, leaving 4 bases of the junction unmatched. Germline V lookup: CDR1 MNHEY, CDR2 SVGAGI. The CDR3 DNA reads TGTGCCAGCAGTCCAAGGACAGGGGGCACAGATACGCAGTATTTT. It encodes CASSPRTGGTDTQYF.

The chain combines TRBV9 with TRBJ1-2; D is unclear. The CDR3 contains 13 residues. Germline lookup yields CDR1 SGDLS and CDR2 YYNGEE. Deletions cut 5 bases from V and 0 bases from J, with 8 bases between. As DNA, the CDR3 is TGTGCCAGCAGTGAGAATACTAACTATGGCTACACCTTC. As protein: CASSENTNYGYTF. The variable domain in full, with the rest retrieved from reference TRBV9 and TRBJ1-2, is DSGVTQTPKHLITATGQRVTLRCSPRSGDLSVYWYQQSLDQGLQFLIQYYNGEERAKGNILERFSAQQFPDLHSELNLSSLELGDSALYFCASSENTNYGYTFGSGTRLTVV.

This chain uses TRBV6-1 with TRBJ1-4, with D possibly being TRBD1 (5 bases). CDR3 length equals 15 residues. The germline gives CDR1 MNHNS, CDR2 SASEGT. Trimming took off 4 bases at V and 3 bases at J, with 12 bases between the two ends. CDR3 DNA: TGTGCCAGCAGTGGGGGGGGAGGCTCTAATGAAAAACTGTTTTTT. Translated, it gives CASSGGGGSNEKLFF.

V gene TRBV5-1 combines with J gene TRBJ2-1; D gene uncertain. The V gene's germline CDR1 is SGHRS and CDR2 YFSETQ. The V gene lost 0 bases and the J gene lost 9 bases, with 7 bases spanning the gap. CDR3 length: 12 amino acids. The CDR3 DNA is TGCGCCAGCAGCTTGGTGCGTCGTGAGCAGTTCTTC. The encoded protein is CASSLVRREQFF.

The gene calls are TRBV5-1 and TRBJ1-1, with 8 bases matching TRBD1. CDR1 SGHRS and CDR2 YFSETQ come from the germline V gene. The CDR3 has 16 residues. J lost 1 base, V lost 4 bases, and 9 bases had no gene match. DNA of the CDR3: TGCGCCAGCAGCCAAACAGGGGGAGGGAGGAACACTGAAGCTTTCTTT. Protein sequence: CASSQTGGGRNTEAFF. Variable domain in full (rest from reference TRBV5-1 and TRBJ1-1): KAGVTQTPRYLIKTRGQQVTLSCSPISGHRSVSWYQQTPGQGLQFLFEYFSETQRNKGNFPGRFSGRQFSNSRSEMNVSTLELGDSALYLCASSQTGGGRNTEAFFGQGTRLTVV.

The genes are TRBV2 and TRBJ2-7; TRBD1 agrees at 10 bases. V was clipped by 6 bases and J by 2 bases; unmatched bases: 7. Germline assignment: CDR1 SNHLY and CDR2 FYNNEI. This CDR3 is built from 15 residues. The CDR3, as DNA: TGTGCCAGCAGACCGACAGGGGGCTTAACCTACGAGCAGTACTTC. It translates to CASRPTGGLTYEQYF.

The chain carries TRBV2 and TRBJ2-7, with D perhaps matching TRBD2 (6 bases). CDR1 is SNHLY, CDR2 FYNNEI, per germline. Trimming cost V 6 bases and J 3 bases, with 9 bases left between them. The CDR3 runs to 12 residues. CDR3 in DNA: TGTGCCAGCAGCGAGACTAGCTACGAGCAGTACTTC. Residues: CASSETSYEQYF.